The rows below give T cell receptor beta chains drawn from one sample of a study of technical replicates of blood from a handful of donors. Some clones are missing from TCRdb's copy, which holds only in-frame ones; the method was immunoSEQ multiplex PCR. In the table there are under 75,000 clones, approximately 96% of which are singletons. The specimen was T cells isolated from PBMCs. The receptors were gathered from a human donor in good health. The CDR3 runs from the conserved cysteine through the conserved F or W. The D gene is left open where the match is weak. Some rows mark clone size as missing; the rest say once, few, many or name a class of expanded clone.

size | D | J | V | DNA | CDR3
- | TRBD2 | TRBJ2-6 | TRBV7-3 | TGTGCCAGCAGCTTACAGGGACTAGCGACCTCTGGGGCCAACGTCCTGACTTTC | CASSLQGLATSGANVLTF
- | - | TRBJ1-1 | TRBV10-3 | TGTGCCATCAGTGAGGTAGTGCGTGGGAACACTGAAGCTTTCTTT | CAISEVVRGNTEAFF
once | - | TRBJ1-1 | TRBV30 | TGTGCCTGGTCCCCTTTCAACACTGAAGCTTTCTTT | CAWSPFNTEAFF
- | - | TRBJ1-2 | TRBV6-5 | TGTGCCAGCAGGAACGCGGGAGCTAACTATGGCTACACCTTC | CASRNAGANYGYTF
- | - | TRBJ2-7 | TRBV7-9 | TGTGCCAGCACCAAGGCCTCCGAGGGCTCCTACGAGCAGTACTTC | CASTKASEGSYEQYF
- | TRBD1 | TRBJ1-3 | TRBV15 | TGTGCCACCAGCAGGATCGACAGGGTAGGGTCTGGAAACACCATATATTTT | CATSRIDRVGSGNTIYF
- | - | TRBJ2-1 | TRBV9 | TGTGCCAGCAGCGTAGCTTCGAGCGCTGAGCAGTTCTTC | CASSVASSAEQFF
- | - | TRBJ2-7 | TRBV6-5 | TGTGCCAGCAGTTACTCGTCCCTAGCGAGTTACGAGCAGTACTTC | CASSYSSLASYEQYF
- | - | TRBJ2-1 | TRBV7-3 | TGTGCCAGCAGCTTAGGGTTTAGCGCCAATGAGCAGTTCTTC | CASSLGFSANEQFF
- | - | TRBJ1-1 | TRBV11-2 | TGTGCCAGCAGCCAAGGGACACCTGAAGCTTTCTTT | CASSQGTPEAFF
- | - | TRBJ2-7 | TRBV29-1 | TGCAGCGTTGAGGGCACTGACAAGAACTACGAGCAGTACTTC | CSVEGTDKNYEQYF